Listed below are T cell receptor beta chains from one sample, sequenced in a study of blood T cell repertoires in COVID-19. The protocol was immunoSEQ multiplex PCR, while the TCRdb copy is restricted to in-frame clones and leaves out a portion. The sample shows tens of thousands of clones, more than 85% of them seen only once. Sequenced: peripheral blood. These receptors came from a man in his 70s with active or convalescent COVID-19. Each CDR3 is given with its conserved first and last residue. The order of the fields is V gene, J gene, CDR3 protein.

>TRBV3-1/TRBV3-2|TRBJ2-5
CASSQGWGGRTKETQYF
>TRBV11-2|TRBJ2-1
CASSLGQGHPYNEQFF
>TRBV24-1|TRBJ2-1
CATSDLTSGRFHEQFF
>TRBV7-2|TRBJ2-1
CASSQQDSLPPAFF
>TRBV6-2/TRBV6-3|TRBJ2-7
CASSSPLASPGYEQYF
>TRBV6-2/TRBV6-3|TRBJ2-1
CASSDLLAGGPRYNEQFF
>TRBV3-1/TRBV3-2|TRBJ1-3
CASSRFSWTGEGSGNTIYF
>TRBV6-5|TRBJ2-3
CASSSHGGGTDTQYF
>TRBV11-2|TRBJ2-1
CASSLDYRTGIPNEQFF
>TRBV10-3|TRBJ2-7
CAISGLAGGSYEQYF
>TRBV28|TRBJ2-5
CASSLLGTSGEETQYF
>TRBV5-6|TRBJ1-2
CASSSRKWTAPNYGYTF
>TRBV5-1|TRBJ2-3
CASRVVSSGIGTDTQYF
>TRBV6-5|TRBJ2-7
CASGREGQEQYF